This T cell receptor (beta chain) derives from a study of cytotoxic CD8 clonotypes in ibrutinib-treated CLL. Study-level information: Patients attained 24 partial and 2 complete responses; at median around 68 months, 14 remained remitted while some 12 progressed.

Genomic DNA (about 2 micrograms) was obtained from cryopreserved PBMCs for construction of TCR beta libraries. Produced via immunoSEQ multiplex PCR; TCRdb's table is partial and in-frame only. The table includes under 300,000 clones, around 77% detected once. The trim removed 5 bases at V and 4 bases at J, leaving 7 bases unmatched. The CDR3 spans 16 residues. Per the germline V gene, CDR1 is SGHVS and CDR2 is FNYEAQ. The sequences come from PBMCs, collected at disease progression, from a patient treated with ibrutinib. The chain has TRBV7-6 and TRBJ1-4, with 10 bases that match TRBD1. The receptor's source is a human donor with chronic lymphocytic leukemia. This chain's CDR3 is CASSPGTGALNEKLFF. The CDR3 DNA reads TGTGCCAGCAGCCCCGGGACAGGGGCGCTTAATGAAAAACTGTTTTTT.